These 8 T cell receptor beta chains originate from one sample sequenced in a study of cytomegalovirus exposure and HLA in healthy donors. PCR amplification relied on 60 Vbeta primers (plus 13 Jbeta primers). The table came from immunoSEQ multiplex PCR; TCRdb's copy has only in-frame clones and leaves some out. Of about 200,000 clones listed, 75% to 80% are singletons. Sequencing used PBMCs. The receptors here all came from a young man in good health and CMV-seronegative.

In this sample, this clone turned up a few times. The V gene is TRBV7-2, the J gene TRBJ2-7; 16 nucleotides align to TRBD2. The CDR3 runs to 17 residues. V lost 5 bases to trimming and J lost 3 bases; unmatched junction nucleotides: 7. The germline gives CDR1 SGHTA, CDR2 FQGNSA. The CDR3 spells CASSLGLAGGPLYEQYF. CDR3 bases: TGTGCCAGCAGCCTGGGACTAGCGGGGGGGCCGCTCTACGAGCAGTACTTC.

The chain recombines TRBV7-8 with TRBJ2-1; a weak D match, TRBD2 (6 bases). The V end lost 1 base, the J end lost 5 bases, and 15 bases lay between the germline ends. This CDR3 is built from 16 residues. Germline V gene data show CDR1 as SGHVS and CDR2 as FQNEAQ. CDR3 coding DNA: TGTGCCAGCAGCTTAGTATCTGGGACTGGTAACAATGAGCAGTTCTTC. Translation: CASSLVSGTGNNEQFF.

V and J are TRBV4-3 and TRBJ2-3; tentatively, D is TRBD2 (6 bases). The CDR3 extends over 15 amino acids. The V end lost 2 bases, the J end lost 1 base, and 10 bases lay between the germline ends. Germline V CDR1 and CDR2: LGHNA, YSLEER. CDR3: CASSQLGLGTDTQYF. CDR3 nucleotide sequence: TGCGCCAGCAGCCAACTGGGACTCGGCACAGATACGCAGTATTTT.

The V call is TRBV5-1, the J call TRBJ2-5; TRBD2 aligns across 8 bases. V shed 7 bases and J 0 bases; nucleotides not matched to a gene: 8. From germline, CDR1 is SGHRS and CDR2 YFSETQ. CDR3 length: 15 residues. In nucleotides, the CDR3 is TGCGCCAGCCGAACGGTACTAGCGGACCAAGAGACCCAGTACTTC. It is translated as CASRTVLADQETQYF.

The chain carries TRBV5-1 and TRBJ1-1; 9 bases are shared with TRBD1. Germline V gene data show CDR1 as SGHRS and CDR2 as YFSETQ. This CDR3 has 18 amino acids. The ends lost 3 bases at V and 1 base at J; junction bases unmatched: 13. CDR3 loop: CASSSTRGQGRRNTEAFF. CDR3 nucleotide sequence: TGCGCCAGCAGCTCCACTCGGGGACAGGGACGTCGGAACACTGAAGCTTTCTTT.

CDR3 region: CASSLGQNTDTQYF. The CDR3 DNA follows: TGTGCCAGCAGCTTGGGTCAGAACACAGATACGCAGTATTTT. J is TRBJ2-3 and V is TRBV5-5; D gene ambiguous. Trimming took off 0 bases at V and 2 bases at J, with 7 bases between the two ends. CDR3 length: 14 amino acids. Germline lookup yields CDR1 SGHKS and CDR2 YYEKEE (reference sequence).

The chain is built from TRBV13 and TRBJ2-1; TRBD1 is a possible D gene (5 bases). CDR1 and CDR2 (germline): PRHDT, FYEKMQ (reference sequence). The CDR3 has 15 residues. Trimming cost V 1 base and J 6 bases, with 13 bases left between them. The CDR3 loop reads CASSLERGIRNEQFF. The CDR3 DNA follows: TGTGCCAGCAGCTTAGAAAGGGGAATTCGCAATGAGCAGTTCTTC.

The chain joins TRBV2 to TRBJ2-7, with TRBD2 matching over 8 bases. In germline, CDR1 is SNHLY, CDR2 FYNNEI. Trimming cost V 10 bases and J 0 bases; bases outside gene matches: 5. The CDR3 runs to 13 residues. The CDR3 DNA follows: TGTGCCATCTTAGCGGGGATCTCCTACGAGCAGTACTTC. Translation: CAILAGISYEQYF.